Below are 7 T cell receptor beta chains sequenced from a single sample in a study of blood T cell repertoires in COVID-19. Sequencing used immunoSEQ multiplex PCR; TCRdb keeps in-frame clones, though not all of them. The sample carries about 480,000 clones, approximately 91% recorded once. Sequenced material: PBMCs or T cells enriched from blood (not recorded which). These receptors originate from a woman aged 55 to 70 who had recovered from COVID-19.

The chain combines TRBV4-2 with TRBJ2-7; tentative D call: TRBD2 (6 bases). V was cut by 0 bases and J by 5 bases, with 14 bases left in between. This CDR3 comprises 15 residues. The V gene's germline CDR1 is LGHNA and CDR2 YNFKEQ. CDR3 DNA: TGTGCCAGCAGCCAAGAGGGACTCACGCACCACGAGCAGTACTTC. Translating gives CASSQEGLTHHEQYF.

The gene calls are TRBV29-1 and TRBJ1-1; no clear D gene. CDR3 size: 11 residues. Germline V gene lookup returns CDR1 SQVTM and CDR2 ANQGSEA. V was trimmed by 7 bases and J by 7 bases, leaving 13 bases between them. The CDR3 DNA follows: TGCAGCGCCCAGGTTCTTGTTGAAGCTTTCTTT. This gives the protein CSAQVLVEAFF.

The chain has TRBV12-5 and TRBJ2-3, with a possible D match to TRBD2 (6 bases). The germline gives CDR1 LGHNT, CDR2 FRNRAP. The CDR3 length is 13 residues. Trimming took 7 bases from V and 4 from J, leaving 12 bases between them. The CDR3 sequence: CASARPGADTQYF. The CDR3 DNA reads as TGTGCTAGTGCCCGCCCGGGGGCAGATACGCAGTATTTT.

This chain links TRBV6-1 with TRBJ1-5; tentative D call: TRBD1 (5 bases). V was clipped by 0 bases and J by 4 bases, with 13 bases between them. Germline V gene data show CDR1 as MNHNS and CDR2 as SASEGT. The CDR3 totals 16 residues. CDR3 residues: CASSEAPFGANQPQHF. The CDR3 coding sequence is TGTGCCAGCAGTGAAGCGCCGTTTGGGGCGAATCAGCCCCAGCATTTT.

CDR3 coding DNA: TGTGCCAGCAGCTTGCTCGGGGACAGGGTCTACAATGAGCAGTTCTTC. Its translation is CASSLLGDRVYNEQFF. The chain carries TRBV5-4 and TRBJ2-1; 9 bases are a match to TRBD1. The CDR3 extends over 16 amino acids. From germline, CDR1 is SGHNT and CDR2 YYREEE (reference sequence). Unmatched junction bases numbered 5, after V lost 1 base and J lost 3 bases.

This clone came up a few times. This rearrangement joins TRBV27 to TRBJ2-1; D not certain. In germline, CDR1 is MNHEY, CDR2 SMNVEV (reference sequence). The CDR3 totals 13 residues. The V end lost 3 bases, the J end lost 4 bases, and 7 bases lay between the germline ends. CDR3 in DNA: TGTGCCAGCAGTTTGTACAGATACAATGAGCAGTTCTTC. Translating gives CASSLYRYNEQFF.

Only a few counts were recorded for this clone. The V and J genes are TRBV6-2 or TRBV6-3 and TRBJ2-1, with TRBD2 matching over 14 bases. V lost 5 bases, J lost 0 bases, and 3 bases stayed unmatched. The CDR3 is 17 amino acids. Germline assignment: CDR1 MNHEY and CDR2 SVGEGT. CDR3 in amino acids: CASSGLAGGGSYNEQFF. The CDR3 bases are TGTGCCAGCAGTGGACTAGCGGGGGGTGGCTCCTACAATGAGCAGTTCTTC.